This T cell receptor beta chain appears in the sequencing data of a study of blood T cell repertoires in COVID-19. Study at large: Collection of acute and convalescent COVID-19 samples took place in the United States, Italy and Spain. The analysed material was cDNA or gDNA that came from T cells, B-cell-depleted T cells, or PBMCs.

Original handling: Scientists estimated how many nucleated cells there were by amplifying reference gene primers. The data were produced by immunoSEQ multiplex PCR, yet TCRdb's version contains in-frame clones alone and is incomplete. That table supplies the V and J calls and clone size; D and trimming were determined from the DNA. In the table there are roughly 76,000 clones, roughly 80% of which are singletons. This clone has more than one count but fewer than ten. CDR1 and CDR2 from the germline V gene are SGDLS and YYNGEE. CDR3 length: 15 residues. V was trimmed by 2 bases and J by 8 bases, leaving 17 bases between them.

The rearrangement links TRBV9 to TRBJ2-1; D is ambiguous. The receptor's source is a woman in her 70s with acute or convalescent COVID-19. The sequencing input was peripheral blood. The CDR3, as DNA: TGTGCCAGCAGCGTCGACCTAGGCCGCTTCGATGAGCAGTTCTTC. It codes for CASSVDLGRFDEQFF. The entire variable domain, with the rest obtained from reference TRBV9 and TRBJ2-1, is as follows: DSGVTQTPKHLITATGQRVTLRCSPRSGDLSVYWYQQSLDQGLQFLIQYYNGEERAKGNILERFSAQQFPDLHSELNLSSLELGDSALYFCASSVDLGRFDEQFFGPGTRLTVL.